A selection of T cell receptor beta chains follows, all from one sample in a study of T cell responses to AZD1222 COVID-19 vaccine. Sequencing used immunoSEQ multiplex PCR; TCRdb keeps in-frame clones, though not all of them. The data contain around 140,000 clones, 70% to 90% of them singletons. The input for sequencing was peripheral blood, taken on day 0 of AZD1222 vaccination. These receptors all stem from an adult in good health. CDR3s include the opening cysteine and the closing phenylalanine or tryptophan. Each record gives: V gene, J gene, clone size, CDR3 protein. Rows may omit the clone size; those that give it use once, few, many or a size class.

v_gene: TRBV10-3; j_gene: TRBJ1-2; abundance: -; CDR3aa: CAIQGNYVGYTF
v_gene: TRBV28; j_gene: TRBJ1-2; abundance: -; CDR3aa: CASSFLAKGPGYGYTF
v_gene: TRBV10-1; j_gene: TRBJ2-1; abundance: -; CDR3aa: CARSRDSSTGNEQFF
v_gene: TRBV7-8; j_gene: TRBJ1-6; abundance: -; CDR3aa: CASSLAQGAGGNSPLHF
v_gene: TRBV3-1/TRBV3-2; j_gene: TRBJ2-7; abundance: -; CDR3aa: CASSQDQAGGQEQYF
v_gene: TRBV15; j_gene: TRBJ2-1; abundance: once; CDR3aa: CATSLDRDGYNEQFF
v_gene: TRBV12-3/TRBV12-4; j_gene: TRBJ1-5; abundance: -; CDR3aa: CASSFGNQPQHF
v_gene: TRBV19; j_gene: TRBJ1-3; abundance: -; CDR3aa: CASIFIRGGSGNTIYF
v_gene: TRBV28; j_gene: TRBJ2-7; abundance: once; CDR3aa: CASSLVRWQSSYEQYF
v_gene: TRBV6-5; j_gene: TRBJ2-1; abundance: -; CDR3aa: CASKLDTYNEQFF
v_gene: TRBV2; j_gene: TRBJ2-3; abundance: -; CDR3aa: CARDRETGLSEDTQYF
v_gene: TRBV27; j_gene: TRBJ1-1; abundance: -; CDR3aa: CASHWGGAGFSEAFF
v_gene: TRBV7-6; j_gene: TRBJ2-7; abundance: -; CDR3aa: CASSSSQGPEWREQYF
v_gene: TRBV2; j_gene: TRBJ2-7; abundance: -; CDR3aa: CASRPDGTYEQYF
v_gene: TRBV20-1; j_gene: TRBJ1-1; abundance: -; CDR3aa: CSAREWREAFF
v_gene: TRBV7-9; j_gene: TRBJ1-2; abundance: -; CDR3aa: CASRLQTNYGYTF
v_gene: TRBV4-1; j_gene: TRBJ2-1; abundance: once; CDR3aa: CASSHGTMTDKFF
v_gene: TRBV4-2; j_gene: TRBJ1-2; abundance: -; CDR3aa: CASSHPLGTGSYGYTF
v_gene: TRBV9; j_gene: TRBJ1-5; abundance: -; CDR3aa: CASSQGTEGDNQPQHF
v_gene: TRBV5-1; j_gene: TRBJ2-3; abundance: -; CDR3aa: CASSVGTSADTQYF
v_gene: TRBV7-9; j_gene: TRBJ1-3; abundance: -; CDR3aa: CASSLLGASGNTIYF
v_gene: TRBV15; j_gene: TRBJ2-3; abundance: -; CDR3aa: CATSRDRAADTQYF
v_gene: TRBV2; j_gene: TRBJ2-1; abundance: -; CDR3aa: CASSDVGALNEQFF